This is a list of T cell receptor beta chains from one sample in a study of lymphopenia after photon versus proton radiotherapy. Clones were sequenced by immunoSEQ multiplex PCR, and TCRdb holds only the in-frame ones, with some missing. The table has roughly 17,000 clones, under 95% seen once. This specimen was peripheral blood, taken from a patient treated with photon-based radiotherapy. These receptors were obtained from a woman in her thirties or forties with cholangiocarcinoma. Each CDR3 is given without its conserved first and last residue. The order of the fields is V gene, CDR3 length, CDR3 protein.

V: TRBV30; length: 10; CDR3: AWTEGAYGYT
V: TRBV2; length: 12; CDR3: ASNGDRGNYGYT
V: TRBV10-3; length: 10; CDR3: AISEHRNEQY
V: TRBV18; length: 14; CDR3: ASSPTRTGSDQPQH
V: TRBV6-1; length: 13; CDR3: AISENGTPLETQY
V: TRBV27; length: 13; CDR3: ASSSGTDSNQPQH
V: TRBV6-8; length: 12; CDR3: ASSSSRKTYGYT
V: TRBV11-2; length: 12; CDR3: ASSFGTGNTEAF
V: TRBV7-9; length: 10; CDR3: ASSLGVEPQH
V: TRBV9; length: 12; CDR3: ASSSRQGSEGYT
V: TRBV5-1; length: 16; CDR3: ASSLDPGGTSGANVLT
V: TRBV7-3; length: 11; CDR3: ASSNRDSSEQF
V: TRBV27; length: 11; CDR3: ASSLGSGSPLH
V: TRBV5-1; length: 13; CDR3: ASRDRGWEDSPLH
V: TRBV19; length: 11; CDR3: ASSLMTGSPLH
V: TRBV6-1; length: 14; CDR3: ASSARSGTSESPLH
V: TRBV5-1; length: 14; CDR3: ASSRLTGGAYNEQF
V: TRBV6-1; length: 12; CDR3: ASSRDTGLGEQF
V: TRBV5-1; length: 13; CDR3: ASSLLTGANTEAF
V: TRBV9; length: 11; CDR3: ASSVALNTEAF
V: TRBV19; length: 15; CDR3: ASSPFLLGVGTDTQY
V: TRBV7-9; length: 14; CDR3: ASSPSWVGRGTEAF
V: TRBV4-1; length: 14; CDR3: ASSQDPSVRGGELF
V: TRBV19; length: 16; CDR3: ASIPRGTLDSGANVLT
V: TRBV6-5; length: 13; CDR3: ASSNRFGSNQPQH
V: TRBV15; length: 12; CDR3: ATSRVGVTDTQY
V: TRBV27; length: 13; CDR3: ASSFGVAKYNEQF
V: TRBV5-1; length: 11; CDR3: ASSLAGNTEAF
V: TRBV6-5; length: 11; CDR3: ASSHDRYTEAF
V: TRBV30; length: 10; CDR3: AWSVRLAEQY
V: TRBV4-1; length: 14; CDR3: ASSQGEVMASAAQY
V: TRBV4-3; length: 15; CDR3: ASSQLLPRGGNTEAF
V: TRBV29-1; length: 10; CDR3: SVEWRHDEAF
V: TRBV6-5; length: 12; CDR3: ASSWSTMNTEAF
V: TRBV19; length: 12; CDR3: ASSPLSAGVELF
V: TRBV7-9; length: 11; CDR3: ASSSPASNEQF
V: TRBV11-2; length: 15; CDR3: ASSRTDPGSSYNEQF
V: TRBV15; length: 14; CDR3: ATSRDKGQRSHEQF
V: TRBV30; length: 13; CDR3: AWSVPQGRWNEQF
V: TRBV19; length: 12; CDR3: ASRRGGVDQPQH
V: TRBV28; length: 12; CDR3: ASSVSGSAHEQY
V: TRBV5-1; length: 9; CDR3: ASTSGGEQY
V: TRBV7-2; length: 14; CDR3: ASSSYLRGGSYEQY
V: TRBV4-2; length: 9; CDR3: ASSQGQEQY
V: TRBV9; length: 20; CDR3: ASSAGGESGTSGTGSYNEQF
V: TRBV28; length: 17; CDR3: ARDVYNSTGGLAGNTIY
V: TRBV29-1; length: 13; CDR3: SALGLAGGNGEQF
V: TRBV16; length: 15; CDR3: ASSQEGTGGRTGELF
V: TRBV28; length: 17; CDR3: ASSFLSTGTGGLGSPLH
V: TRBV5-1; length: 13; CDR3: ASSVEQGAGTEAF
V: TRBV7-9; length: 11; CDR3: ASSLQSSYEQY
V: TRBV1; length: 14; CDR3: TSSQDYKDRDQPQH
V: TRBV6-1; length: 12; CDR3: ASSLGQANTEAF
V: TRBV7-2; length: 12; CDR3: ASSLQGSNQPQH
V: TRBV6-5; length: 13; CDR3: ASSFAARQGNGYT
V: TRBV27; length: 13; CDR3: ASSRSAGTGNTIY